The rows below give T cell receptor beta chains drawn from one sample of a study of shared clonotypes between healthy human individuals. The data were produced by immunoSEQ multiplex PCR, yet TCRdb's version contains in-frame clones alone and is incomplete. The sample lists about 2.4 million clones, roughly 93% occurring once. Sequenced: naive CD4+ T cells from PBMCs. The origin of the receptors is a man aged 18 to 30 in good health. Some clones in this sample may be carry-over from other donors' samples. Both conserved end residues are part of each CDR3. Each record gives: V gene, J gene, CDR3 protein.

>TRBV11-2|TRBJ2-7
CASSSGGTIRYEQYF
>TRBV11-1|TRBJ2-2
CASTTPANTGELFF
>TRBV2|TRBJ2-3
CASSEAGLTDTQYF
>TRBV19|TRBJ1-1
CASSTGGSSTEAFF
>TRBV2|TRBJ1-2
CASSEVLQGYGYTF
>TRBV7-9|TRBJ2-5
CASSLARDRQETQYF
>TRBV30|TRBJ1-4
CAWRGGTANEKLFF
>TRBV5-1|TRBJ2-7
CASSLDSPGYEQYF
>TRBV10-3|TRBJ1-3
CAISPPGQRGNTIYF
>TRBV30|TRBJ1-6
CAWSPGGSSYNSPLHF
>TRBV20-1|TRBJ1-2
CSASLPEGYTF
>TRBV28|TRBJ2-5
CASSPVSDRVSQYF
>TRBV7-2|TRBJ2-5
CASSLVTGGQETQYF
>TRBV28|TRBJ2-3
CASTVRGDTQYF
>TRBV5-1|TRBJ2-2
CASRPRTGGIGGELFF
>TRBV7-9|.
CASSLGRGTYEQYF
>TRBV5-1|TRBJ1-1
CASSFGDIPVEAFF
>TRBV9|TRBJ1-1
CASSVATGMGMNTEAFF
>TRBV28|TRBJ2-3
CASSLYNQGVDTQYF
>TRBV10-3|TRBJ2-5
CAISESPQGQETQYF
>TRBV18|TRBJ2-2
CASSPGRADTGELFF
>TRBV28|TRBJ1-1
CASSPNDREITEAFF
>TRBV5-8|TRBJ1-4
CASVRDYNEKLFF
>TRBV28|TRBJ1-2
CASSFAGGYGYTF
>TRBV19|TRBJ1-4
CASTQGNEKLFF
>TRBV6-5|TRBJ2-5
CASSYGTSRQETQYF
>TRBV6-6|TRBJ2-1
CASSTSGVYNEQFF
>TRBV28|TRBJ2-7
CASIPGGRYEQYF
>TRBV10-2|TRBJ1-3
CASSLQQGAFSGNTIYF
>TRBV18|TRBJ1-5
CASSLSGQGDSNQPQHF
>TRBV7-2|TRBJ1-2
CASSLALGAANYGYTF
>TRBV28|TRBJ2-7
CASTTPSGGGGYEQYF
>TRBV18|TRBJ1-2
CASSPYRGFYTF